The 21 T cell receptor beta chains below all came from one sample that was sequenced in a study of PD-L1 blockade in urothelial cancer (dated by TCRdb to 2016 to 2017). Taken with the paper, the label for time point translates to: pretreatment peripheral blood. The method was the immunoSEQ multiplex PCR assay. TCRdb took over this immuneACCESS table, retaining in-frame rearrangements with V and J assigned. Such tables are incomplete; in checked studies, under half of the missing clones stem from an unresolved V gene, and the remainder is unexplained. The sample data list about 52,000 clones, and around 84% of these were observed just once. The top ten clones comprise 1% to 1.5% of the sample. Sequencing used PBMCs, obtained around atezolizumab (anti-PD-L1) treatment. These receptor sequences come from a man between 50 and 59 years old with urothelial cancer.

This clone was seen more than once but under ten times. The V and J genes are TRBV11-2 and TRBJ2-4, with D unclear. Trimming took 4 bases from V and 0 from J, leaving 7 bases between them. Germline CDR1 SGHAT, CDR2 FQNNGV. The CDR3 spans 14 residues. The CDR3 DNA sequence: TGTGCCAGCAGCTCCCGACTAGCCAAAAACATTCAGTACTTC. It encodes CASSSRLAKNIQYF.

On this clone itself: At the DNA level, this CDR3 is encoded by other sequences in the same sample as well. This chain links TRBV27 with TRBJ2-7, with a possible D match to TRBD2 (7 bases). This CDR3 comprises 12 residues. CDR1 is MNHEY and CDR2 is SMNVEV in the germline V gene (reference sequence). Trimming took 2 bases from V and 6 from J, leaving 8 bases between them. The CDR3 DNA is TGTGCCAGCAGTTTAAGGGGGGGCGAGCAGTACTTC. This codes for CASSLRGGEQYF.

The rearrangement uses TRBV29-1 and TRBJ2-1; 8 bases are shared with TRBD2. In germline, CDR1 is SQVTM, CDR2 ANQGSEA. This CDR3 region has 13 residues. V lost 4 bases and J lost 5; bases outside the gene matches: 4. As DNA, the CDR3 is TGCAGCGTTGGTTCTAGCGGGCACAATGAGCAGTTCTTC. It specifies CSVGSSGHNEQFF.

The V call is TRBV5-1, the J call TRBJ1-3, with 7 bases matching TRBD1. Germline V gives CDR1 SGHRS, CDR2 YFSETQ. V lost 0 bases and J lost 4; bases outside the gene matches: 4. The CDR3 length is 15 residues. Here the CDR3 reads CASSLDQGVGNTIYF. CDR3 coding DNA: TGCGCCAGCAGCTTGGATCAGGGGGTCGGAAACACCATATATTTT.

The genes are TRBV7-2 and TRBJ1-2; D is perhaps TRBD1 (5 bases). Germline V gene data show CDR1 as SGHTA and CDR2 as FQGNSA. The ends were cut back, 1 base at V and 3 bases at J, with 12 bases in the middle. There are 15 residues in the CDR3. In nucleotides, the CDR3 is TGTGCCAGCAGCTTAGAGTCGCAGGGTTACTATGGCTACACCTTC. Encoded protein: CASSLESQGYYGYTF. The whole variable domain, remainder taken from reference TRBV7-2 and TRBJ1-2, is GAGVSQSPSNKVTEKGKDVELRCDPISGHTALYWYRQSLGQGLEFLIYFQGNSAPDKSGLPSDRFSAERTGGSVSTLTIQRTQQEDSAVYLCASSLESQGYYGYTFGSGTRLTVV.

The chain links TRBV5-1 to TRBJ1-1; no definite D call. The V gene's germline CDR1 is SGHRS and CDR2 YFSETQ. Trimming pared 0 bases from V and 1 base from J, leaving 4 bases between. The CDR3 is 13 residues long. CDR3 sequence (DNA): TGCGCCAGCAGCTTGGACAGGAACACTGAAGCTTTCTTT. Translation gives CASSLDRNTEAFF.

This clone was seen once. This chain connects TRBV6-1 to TRBJ1-4; TRBD1 matches at 9 bases. With 6 bases clipped from V and 8 bases from J, the junction kept 13 bases outside the gene matches. CDR1 and CDR2 (germline): MNHNS, SASEGT. The length of the CDR3 is 16 residues. The CDR3 sequence: CASREPRDRVVEKLFF. The CDR3 DNA is TGTGCCAGCAGGGAACCTAGGGACAGGGTGGTGGAAAAACTGTTTTTT.

The CDR3 loop is CASSEYGGQPGYTEAFF. The CDR3 coding sequence is TGTGCCAGCAGTGAATATGGGGGACAGCCAGGATACACTGAAGCTTTCTTT. The chain uses TRBV25-1 and TRBJ1-1, with 7 bases matching TRBD1. The CDR3 contains 17 residues. Germline V gene lookup returns CDR1 MGHDK and CDR2 SYGVNS. After removal of 0 bases from V and 3 bases from J, the junction contained 10 bases not matched to a gene.

This clone was observed a handful of times. The chain joins TRBV27 to TRBJ1-5; TRBD1 agrees at 9 bases. Trimming at V came to 1 base and at J to 5 bases, leaving 0 bases not matched to a gene. Germline CDR1 and CDR2: MNHEY and SMNVEV (reference sequence). CDR3 length: 14 residues. The CDR3 DNA reads as TGTGCCAGCAGTTTATGGACAGGGGATCAGCCCCAGCATTTT. It is translated as CASSLWTGDQPQHF.

About this clone: The sample holds other DNA sequences that translate to the same CDR3. V gene TRBV19 combines with J gene TRBJ2-7, with 7 bases aligning to TRBD1. Germline V gene lookup returns CDR1 LNHDA and CDR2 SQIVND (reference sequence). This CDR3 spans 13 amino acids. With V trimmed by 5 bases and J by 1 base, 2 bases remained unmatched. CDR3 sequence reads: CASSPDRSYEQYF. In nucleotides, the CDR3 is TGTGCCAGTAGTCCGGACAGGTCCTACGAGCAGTACTTC.

This chain joins TRBV30 and TRBJ2-2, with 12 bases matching TRBD2. The CDR3 contains 19 residues. Trimming cost V 2 bases and J 2 bases; bases outside gene matches: 12. Germline V gives CDR1 GTSNPN, CDR2 SVGIG (reference sequence). CDR3 amino acids: CAWSRMKTSGRFNTGELFF. The CDR3 DNA reads as TGTGCCTGGAGTAGAATGAAAACTAGCGGGAGGTTTAACACCGGGGAGCTGTTTTTT.

This rearrangement joins TRBV12-2 to TRBJ1-1; TRBD1 reflects the table's D call only, with no check against the DNA. TRBV12-2 has pseudogene status. The CDR3 spans 17 residues. For the CDR3, the DNA is TGTGCAAGTCGCTTAAGGTGGGGGCGAGGGCTGGGAGCTGGGGCTTTCTTT. It is translated as CASRLRWGRGLGAGAFF.

The chain joins TRBV5-1 to TRBJ2-7; 7 nucleotides match TRBD1. Germline CDR1 SGHRS, CDR2 YFSETQ. The CDR3 totals 15 residues. V was clipped by 5 bases and J by 0 bases; unmatched bases: 8. Written as DNA, the CDR3 is TGCGCCAGCAGACGGGACAGCTCAAGCTCCTACGAGCAGTACTTC. It is translated as CASRRDSSSSYEQYF.

V gene TRBV27 combines with J gene TRBJ2-2; 7 bases line up with TRBD1. The CDR3 runs to 18 residues. Germline V gene data show CDR1 as MNHEY and CDR2 as SMNVEV (reference sequence). Trimming cost V 5 bases and J 3 bases; bases outside gene matches: 15. CDR3 in amino acids: CASSVTGPQSSYTGELFF. Here the CDR3 DNA reads TGTGCCAGCAGTGTGACAGGGCCCCAGTCAAGCTACACCGGGGAGCTGTTTTTT.

The chain has TRBV6-1 and TRBJ2-3; D not certain. Germline values: CDR1 MNHNS, CDR2 SASEGT. V was pared by 7 bases and J by 4 bases, with 12 bases between. This CDR3 comprises 13 residues. The CDR3 sequence: CASIGSHPDTQYF. Written as DNA, the CDR3 is TGTGCCAGCATTGGCAGTCATCCAGATACGCAGTATTTT.

The gene calls are TRBV28 and TRBJ1-1; D is ambiguous. This CDR3 has 13 amino acids. CDR1 is MDHEN and CDR2 is SYDVKM in the germline V gene. Trimming stripped 2 bases from V and 2 bases from J, with 6 bases between. The CDR3 DNA sequence: TGTGCCAGCAGTTTAGGTAGTAACACTGAAGCTTTCTTT. Protein: CASSLGSNTEAFF.

This chain connects TRBV7-9 to TRBJ2-7, with 9 positions matching TRBD1. Trimming at V came to 4 bases and at J to 2 bases, leaving 9 bases not matched to a gene. Germline V gene lookup returns CDR1 SEHNR and CDR2 FQNEAQ (reference sequence). CDR3 length: 16 amino acids. This chain's CDR3 is CASSSPPGDRAYEQYF. CDR3 DNA: TGTGCCAGCAGCTCCCCCCCCGGGGACAGGGCCTACGAGCAGTACTTC. Using reference TRBV7-9 and TRBJ2-7 for the parts outside the CDR3, the full variable domain is DTGVSQNPRHKITKRGQNVTFRCDPISEHNRLYWYRQTLGQGPEFLTYFQNEAQLEKSRLLSDRFSAERPKGSFSTLEIQRTEQGDSAMYLCASSSPPGDRAYEQYFGPGTRLTVT.

The chain has TRBV7-3 and TRBJ2-7; 12 bases line up with TRBD2. CDR1 SGHTA and CDR2 FQGTGA come from the germline V gene. Trimming took 6 bases from V and 7 from J; bases not matched to a gene: 7. The CDR3 sequence is 14 residues long. Here the CDR3 reads CASSLAGGPAEQYF. The DNA for the CDR3 is TGTGCCAGCAGTCTAGCGGGGGGGCCGGCTGAGCAGTACTTC.

The CDR3 protein is CATSGSSYEQYF. Written as DNA, the CDR3 is TGTGCCACAAGCGGTAGCTCCTACGAGCAGTACTTC. The chain is built from TRBV6-6 and TRBJ2-7, with D perhaps TRBD2 (5 bases). V lost 10 bases to trimming and J lost 0 bases, with 10 bases between them. The CDR3 has 12 residues. The V gene's germline CDR1 is MNHNY and CDR2 SVGAGI (reference sequence).

This rearrangement joins TRBV30 to TRBJ1-4, with TRBD1 matching over 9 bases. The CDR3 covers 17 residues. J gave up 4 bases and V 5 bases, and 14 bases lay outside the gene matches. The germline gives CDR1 GTSNPN, CDR2 SVGIG (reference sequence). The DNA for the CDR3 is TGTGCCTGGGGATGGGGGGAGACAGGGGGATTTAATGAAAAACTGTTTTTT. It translates to CAWGWGETGGFNEKLFF.

The V and J genes are TRBV19 and TRBJ2-2, with D perhaps TRBD2 (6 bases). Trimming removed 1 base at V and 7 bases at J, with 10 bases between. Germline V gene lookup returns CDR1 LNHDA and CDR2 SQIVND (reference sequence). The CDR3 runs 14 residues. CDR3 protein: CASSIASSDGELFF. CDR3 coding DNA: TGTGCCAGTAGTATAGCCTCTAGCGACGGGGAGCTGTTTTTT.